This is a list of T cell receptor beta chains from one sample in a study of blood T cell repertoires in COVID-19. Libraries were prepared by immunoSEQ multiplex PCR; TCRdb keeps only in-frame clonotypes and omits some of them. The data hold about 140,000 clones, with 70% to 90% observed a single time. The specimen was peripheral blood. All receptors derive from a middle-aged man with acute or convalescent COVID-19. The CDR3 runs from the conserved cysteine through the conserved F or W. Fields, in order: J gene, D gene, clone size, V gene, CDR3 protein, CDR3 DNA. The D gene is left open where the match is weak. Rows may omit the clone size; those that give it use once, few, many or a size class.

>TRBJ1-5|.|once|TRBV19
CASSIRLGRWPQHF
TGTGCCAGTAGTATCCGACTCGGTCGTTGGCCCCAGCATTTT
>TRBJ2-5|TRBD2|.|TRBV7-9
CASSFGSGAIQETQYF
TGTGCCAGCAGCTTTGGGAGCGGGGCTATTCAAGAGACCCAGTACTTC
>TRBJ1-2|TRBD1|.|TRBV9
CASSDRGRDGYTF
TGTGCCAGCAGCGACAGGGGGAGAGATGGCTACACCTTC
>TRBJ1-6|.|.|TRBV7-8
CASSLAPPYSPLHF
TGTGCCAGCAGCTTAGCTCCCCCGTATTCACCCCTCCACTTT
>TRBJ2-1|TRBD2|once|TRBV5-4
CASSTPGTSGSNEQFF
TGTGCCAGCAGCACGCCCGGGACTAGCGGGAGCAATGAGCAGTTCTTC
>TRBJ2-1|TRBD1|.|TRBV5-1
CASSLGAGTGGAEQFF
TGCGCCAGCAGCTTGGGCGCTGGGACAGGGGGCGCTGAGCAGTTCTTC
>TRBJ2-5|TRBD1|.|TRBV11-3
CASSPGTGGGLVETQYF
TGTGCCAGCAGCCCAGGGACAGGGGGCGGTCTGGTCGAGACCCAGTACTTC
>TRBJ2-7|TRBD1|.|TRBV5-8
CASSSYRGPYEQYF
TGTGCCAGCAGCAGTTACAGGGGTCCTTACGAGCAGTACTTC
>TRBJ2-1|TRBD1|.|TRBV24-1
CATSGDRGNEQFF
TGTGCCACCAGTGGAGACAGGGGAAATGAGCAGTTCTTC
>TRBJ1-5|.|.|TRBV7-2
CASSLKGGWEYQPQHF
TGTGCCAGCAGCTTAAAAGGAGGTTGGGAGTACCAGCCCCAGCATTTT
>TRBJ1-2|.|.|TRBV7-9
CASSLVGRDGYTF
TGTGCCAGCAGCTTAGTTGGGAGGGATGGCTACACCTTC
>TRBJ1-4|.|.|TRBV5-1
CASSLAKYREGSEKLFF
TGCGCCAGCAGCTTGGCCAAGTACAGGGAGGGGAGTGAAAAACTGTTTTTT
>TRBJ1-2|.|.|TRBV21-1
CASSTRHIYGYTF
TGTGCCAGCAGCACGAGACACATCTATGGCTACACCTTC
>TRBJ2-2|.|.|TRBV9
CASSVDGSGGELFF
TGTGCCAGCAGCGTAGACGGGAGTGGCGGGGAGCTGTTTTTT
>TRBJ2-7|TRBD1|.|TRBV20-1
CSASRDRKNEQYF
TGCAGTGCTAGTCGGGACAGGAAAAACGAGCAGTACTTC
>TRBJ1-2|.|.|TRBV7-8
CASSLVGGTLDGYTF
TGTGCCAGCAGCTTAGTGGGGGGAACCCTGGATGGCTACACCTTC
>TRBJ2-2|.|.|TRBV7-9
CASRPGLSNTGELFF
TGTGCCAGCAGACCGGGACTGTCGAACACCGGGGAGCTGTTTTTT
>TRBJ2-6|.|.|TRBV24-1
CATSGPNQGSSGANVLTF
TGTGCCACCAGTGGACCAAACCAGGGAAGCTCTGGGGCCAACGTCCTGACTTTC
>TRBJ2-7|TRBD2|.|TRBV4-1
CASSLTLAGETYEQYF
TGCGCCAGCAGCCTCACACTAGCGGGAGAGACCTACGAGCAGTACTTC
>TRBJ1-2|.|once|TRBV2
CASRGGSNYGYTF
TGTGCCAGCAGGGGAGGCAGTAACTATGGCTACACCTTC
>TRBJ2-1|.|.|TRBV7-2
CASSPVSGGEFYEQFF
TGTGCCAGCAGCCCAGTTTCGGGGGGCGAGTTCTATGAGCAGTTCTTC
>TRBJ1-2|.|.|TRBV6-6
CASSPGRGYTF
TGTGCCAGCAGTCCAGGTCGAGGCTACACCTTC
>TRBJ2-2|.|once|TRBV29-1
CSARTDSSTGELFF
TGCAGCGCCCGGACGGACAGCAGCACCGGGGAGCTGTTTTTT
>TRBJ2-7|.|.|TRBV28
CASSLRVSYEQYF
TGTGCCAGCAGTTTGCGGGTGTCGTACGAGCAGTACTTC
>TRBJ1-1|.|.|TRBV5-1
CASSLASNTEAFF
TGCGCCAGCAGCTTGGCATCGAACACTGAAGCTTTCTTT
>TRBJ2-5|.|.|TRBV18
CASSPRDQETQYF
TGTGCCAGCTCACCCAGGGATCAAGAGACCCAGTACTTC
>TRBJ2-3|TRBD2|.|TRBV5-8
CASSLALLAGKLDTQYF
TGTGCCAGCAGCTTGGCCCTACTAGCGGGGAAGTTGGATACGCAGTATTTT
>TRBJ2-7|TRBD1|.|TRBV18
CASSPSGRGSYEQYF
TGTGCCAGCTCACCATCGGGCAGGGGGTCCTACGAGCAGTACTTC
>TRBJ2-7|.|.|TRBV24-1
CATSGRASYEQYF
TGTGCCACCAGTGGGAGGGCCTCCTACGAGCAGTACTTC
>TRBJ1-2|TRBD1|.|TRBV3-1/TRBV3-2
CASSHPTTGGGYTF
TGTGCCAGCAGCCACCCCACCACAGGGGGTGGCTACACCTTC
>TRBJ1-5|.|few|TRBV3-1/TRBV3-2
CASSQVGQGQPQHF
TGTGCCAGCAGCCAAGTGGGGCAAGGTCAGCCCCAGCATTTT
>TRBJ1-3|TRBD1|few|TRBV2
CASSRPRQGGTGNTIYF
TGTGCCAGCAGCCGTCCCCGACAGGGAGGTACTGGAAACACCATATATTTT
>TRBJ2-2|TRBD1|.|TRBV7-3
CASSYLGTGNTGELFF
TGTGCCAGCAGCTATTTAGGGACAGGGAACACCGGGGAGCTGTTTTTT
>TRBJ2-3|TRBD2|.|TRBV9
CASSVGLAGTNTDTQYF
TGTGCCAGCAGCGTGGGACTAGCGGGGACCAACACAGATACGCAGTATTTT
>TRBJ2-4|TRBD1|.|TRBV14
CASSQGPQGMLAKNIQYF
TGTGCCAGCAGCCAAGGACCACAGGGGATGCTAGCCAAAAACATTCAGTACTTC
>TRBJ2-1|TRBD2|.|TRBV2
CASRNGLAGRNEQFF
TGTGCCAGCAGGAACGGACTAGCGGGGAGGAATGAGCAGTTCTTC